Listed below are T cell receptor beta chains from one sample, sequenced in a study of cytomegalovirus exposure and HLA in healthy donors. Produced via immunoSEQ multiplex PCR; TCRdb's table is partial and in-frame only. The repertoire holds more than 90,000 clones, with more than 70% as singletons. The sample consisted of PBMCs. These receptors originate from a man aged 50 to 60 in good health and CMV-seropositive. Both conserved end residues are part of each CDR3. A D gene is named only where the DNA matches it firmly. Expanded clones get a size class; other rows say once, few or many, or leave the size out.

j_gene | v_gene | d_gene | abundance | CDR3nt | CDR3aa
TRBJ2-3 | TRBV7-2 | TRBD2 | - | TGTGCCAGCAGCTCCACCCGGACTAGCGGGGGGGCCGATACGCAGTATTTT | CASSSTRTSGGADTQYF
TRBJ2-2 | TRBV6-1 | - | - | TGTGCCAGCAGTGAAGGCGTAACCGGGGAGCTGTTTTTT | CASSEGVTGELFF
TRBJ1-5 | TRBV10-3 | TRBD1 | - | TGTGCCATCAGTGAGTCCCCAGGGAGACAGGGAGTGAATCAGCCCCAGCATTTT | CAISESPGRQGVNQPQHF
TRBJ1-5 | TRBV2 | - | - | TGTGCCAGCAGTGAAAGTTCGGGGGACCAGCCCCAGCATTTT | CASSESSGDQPQHF
TRBJ2-5 | TRBV18 | TRBD1 | - | TGTGCCAGCTCACAGGACAGGGGAGGCGAGACCCAGTACTTC | CASSQDRGGETQYF
TRBJ2-6 | TRBV5-6 | TRBD1 | - | TGTGCCAGCAGCTGGGACAGCTATTTCTCTGGGGCCAACGTCCTGACTTTC | CASSWDSYFSGANVLTF
TRBJ2-3 | TRBV11-2 | - | - | TGTGCCAGCAGCCCTATTGGGGAGGAAGGACGAGATACGCAGTATTTT | CASSPIGEEGRDTQYF
TRBJ2-1 | TRBV4-2 | - | - | TGTGCCAGCAGCCAACGTGAGGCCTACAATGAGCAGTTCTTC | CASSQREAYNEQFF
TRBJ2-7 | TRBV6-1 | - | - | TGTGCCAGCTCCGACAGGCTTAGCTACGAGCAGTACTTC | CASSDRLSYEQYF
TRBJ2-2 | TRBV29-1 | TRBD2 | - | TGCAGCGTTGGGAAACTAGCGGCGAACACCGGGGAGCTGTTTTTT | CSVGKLAANTGELFF
TRBJ2-4 | TRBV10-3 | - | - | TGTGCCATCAGTGTGGAGGGAGCCAAAAACATTCAGTACTTC | CAISVEGAKNIQYF
TRBJ2-6 | TRBV28 | - | few | TGTGCCAGCAAACTTTCCCCGGTCTTCTCTGGGGCCAACGTCCTGACTTTC | CASKLSPVFSGANVLTF
TRBJ2-7 | TRBV5-1 | TRBD1 | - | TGCGCCAGCAGCTCGACCGGGACAGGGGGCGACGAGCAGTACTTC | CASSSTGTGGDEQYF
TRBJ1-1 | TRBV6-1 | - | - | TGTGCCAGCAGTGAATCGGGAGTTAGCAGATTCTCTGAAGCTTTCTTT | CASSESGVSRFSEAFF
TRBJ2-6 | TRBV21-1 | - | - | TGTGCCAGCAGCATTCGGACTAGCGGGAGGCCAACGTATCCCTCTGGGGCCAACGTCCTGACTTTC | CASSIRTSGRPTYPSGANVLTF
TRBJ2-2 | TRBV5-6 | TRBD2 | - | TGTGCCAGCAGCAGGACTAGCGTGACCGGGGAGCTGTTTTTT | CASSRTSVTGELFF
TRBJ2-2 | TRBV18 | - | - | TGTGCCAGCTCACAGGGACTTAACACCGGGGAGCTGTTTTTT | CASSQGLNTGELFF
TRBJ2-2 | TRBV2 | TRBD1 | - | TGTGCCAGCAGTGGAATCGTGACAGGGGGCACCGGGGAGCTGTTTTTT | CASSGIVTGGTGELFF
TRBJ2-7 | TRBV7-9 | - | - | TGTGCCAGCAGCTTAGGGGGACACCTTGAGGGGCAGTACTTC | CASSLGGHLEGQYF
TRBJ2-3 | TRBV15 | - | - | TGTGCCACCAGCAGGACAGTCGGCACAGATACGCAGTATTTT | CATSRTVGTDTQYF
TRBJ2-7 | TRBV2 | - | once | TGTGCCAGCACCTCAGGGTACGAGCAGTACTTC | CASTSGYEQYF
TRBJ1-2 | TRBV6-5 | TRBD1 | once | TGTGCCAGCAGGAGACAGGGAGAAGGGTTCCATGGCTACACCTTC | CASRRQGEGFHGYTF
TRBJ2-1 | TRBV4-1 | - | - | TGCGCCAGCAGCCAAGATCTCGGGGTGTCCTACAATGAGCAGTTCTTC | CASSQDLGVSYNEQFF
TRBJ1-2 | TRBV29-1 | - | - | TGCAGCGTTGAAGAGAGGACAGCGGGGAACTATGGCTACACCTTC | CSVEERTAGNYGYTF
TRBJ2-2 | TRBV5-1 | - | - | TGCGCCAGCAGCTTGTCTCCCTCCACCGGGGAGCTGTTTTTT | CASSLSPSTGELFF
TRBJ2-7 | TRBV11-2 | TRBD1 | - | TGTGCCAGCAGCCACCGGAGACAGGGTGAATTTAACGAGCAGTACTTC | CASSHRRQGEFNEQYF
TRBJ2-2 | TRBV7-2 | - | - | TGTGCCAGCAGCTTATTAGGGAGGGGGGGTCCCGGGGAGCTGTTTTTT | CASSLLGRGGPGELFF
TRBJ1-5 | TRBV5-6 | - | - | TGTGCCAGCAGCTACAGGGACGGCAATCAGCCCCAGCATTTT | CASSYRDGNQPQHF
TRBJ2-3 | TRBV4-2 | TRBD2 | - | TGTGCCAGCAGCCAAGTTACCGCTAGCGGGAAAACAGATACGCAGTATTTT | CASSQVTASGKTDTQYF
TRBJ2-6 | TRBV7-8 | TRBD1 | - | TGTGCCAGCAGCTTAGAACAGGGGGCGCCCGGGGCCAACGTCCTGACTTTC | CASSLEQGAPGANVLTF
TRBJ2-3 | TRBV7-9 | - | - | TGTGCCAGCAGCTCCTATAGCACAGATACGCAGTATTTT | CASSSYSTDTQYF
TRBJ1-6 | TRBV18 | - | - | TGTGCCAGCTCACCGATCAGCTCCTATAATTCACCCCTCCACTTT | CASSPISSYNSPLHF
TRBJ1-2 | TRBV2 | - | - | TGTGCCAGCAGGGGGGGGACATATCTGAACTATGGCTACACCTTC | CASRGGTYLNYGYTF
TRBJ2-7 | TRBV18 | - | once | TGTGCCAGCTCCCAGAATGGCGGGCCCTACGAGCAGTACTTC | CASSQNGGPYEQYF
TRBJ2-7 | TRBV27 | TRBD1 | - | TGTGCCAGCATTTCCCGGACAGGTCTTCCCTACGAGCAGTACTTC | CASISRTGLPYEQYF
TRBJ2-1 | TRBV7-9 | - | - | TGTGCCAGCAGCTTAGCTAGCAGCAATGAGCAGTTCTTC | CASSLASSNEQFF
TRBJ2-7 | TRBV11-2 | - | few | TGTGCCAGCAGCTTTGCGGACAACTCCTACGAGCAGTACTTC | CASSFADNSYEQYF
TRBJ2-1 | TRBV28 | TRBD2 | few | TGTGCCAGCGGGTTAGCGGGGAGCTCCTACAATGAGCAGTTCTTC | CASGLAGSSYNEQFF
TRBJ2-7 | TRBV6-5 | TRBD1 | - | TGTGCCAGCAGTATCCGACAGGGCGGCTACGAGCAGTACTTC | CASSIRQGGYEQYF
TRBJ2-2 | TRBV19 | TRBD2 | - | TGTGCCAGCCGGGGGGACCCCGGAACCGGGGAGCTGTTTTTT | CASRGDPGTGELFF
TRBJ2-7 | TRBV5-1 | - | once | TGCGCCAGCAGCTCGGAACCTGAGCGCGAGCAGTACTTC | CASSSEPEREQYF
TRBJ1-6 | TRBV9 | TRBD1 | - | TGTGCCAGCAGCGTCAGGGGAGACAGGGGCGATTCACCCCTCCACTTT | CASSVRGDRGDSPLHF
TRBJ2-1 | TRBV19 | TRBD2 | - | TGTGCCAGTAGTCTTGGACTAGCGGCTTACAATGAGCAGTTCTTC | CASSLGLAAYNEQFF
TRBJ2-3 | TRBV11-2 | - | - | TGTGCCAGCAGCGTCGGGAGCACAGATACGCAGTATTTT | CASSVGSTDTQYF
TRBJ2-3 | TRBV10-3 | TRBD1 | - | TGTGCCATCAGTGAGGGACAGGACACAGATACGCAGTATTTT | CAISEGQDTDTQYF
TRBJ1-3 | TRBV18 | TRBD1 | - | TGTGCCAGCTCACCAAGGACAGGGGGGAACACCATATATTTT | CASSPRTGGNTIYF
TRBJ2-7 | TRBV28 | TRBD2 | - | TGTGCCAGCACCTCGGGGGGAATAGCGGGAAGATACGAGCAGTACTTC | CASTSGGIAGRYEQYF
TRBJ2-5 | TRBV19 | - | once | TGTGCCAGTAGTATAGGTCCATCCCCACAAGAGACCCAGTACTTC | CASSIGPSPQETQYF
TRBJ2-2 | TRBV7-9 | - | - | TGTGCCAGCAGCTCCGACAGCTTGAACACCGGGGAGCTGTTTTTT | CASSSDSLNTGELFF
TRBJ2-5 | TRBV5-4 | TRBD2 | - | TGTGCCAGCAGCCGCGTTCCGGGACTAGCGGGAGGGAAGGAGACCCAGTACTTC | CASSRVPGLAGGKETQYF
TRBJ1-1 | TRBV4-3 | - | - | TGCGCCAGCAGCCAAGAAGCTCTGAACACTGAAGCTTTCTTT | CASSQEALNTEAFF
TRBJ2-2 | TRBV6-1 | - | - | TGTGCCAGCAGTGAACAGGGGATCGGGGAGCTGTTTTTT | CASSEQGIGELFF
TRBJ2-1 | TRBV5-6 | - | - | TGTGCCAGCAGCTTGGAGACGAGGGCTAGAGGTGAGCAGTTCTTC | CASSLETRARGEQFF
TRBJ1-4 | TRBV11-2 | TRBD1 | - | TGTGCCAGCAGCGTGACACAGGGGACAACTAATGAAAAACTGTTTTTT | CASSVTQGTTNEKLFF
TRBJ2-2 | TRBV7-9 | - | - | TGTGCCAGCAGCCCACTGGTGTCGGCCGGGGAGCTGTTTTTT | CASSPLVSAGELFF